This T cell receptor (beta chain) was recorded in a study of T cells in localized non-small cell lung cancer. Findings and caveats of the study: Uninvolved adjacent lung had higher T cell clonality than tumor and all other tissues. Higher blood T cell density went with longer overall survival. Of the top 100 tumor clones, median roughly 60 were in adjacent lung, approximately 29 among its top 100.

The protocol was immunoSEQ multiplex PCR, while the TCRdb copy is restricted to in-frame clones and leaves out a portion. The table has around 19,000 clones, about 90% seen once. This CDR3 spans 15 amino acids. J gave up 8 bases and V 5 bases, and 9 bases lay outside the gene matches. Looked up from germline, CDR1 is MDHEN and CDR2 is SYDVKM. The table lists this clone with a count of one. Its antigen is not identified. The V gene is TRBV28, the J gene TRBJ2-3; 11 nucleotides agree with TRBD2. Material: peripheral blood, obtained before any cancer treatment. The sequence was obtained from a woman aged 35 to 69 with stage I lung adenocarcinoma. For the CDR3, the DNA is TGTGCCAGCAGTCGGGCTACTAGCGGGAGAGGTACGCAGTATTTT. It yields the protein CASSRATSGRGTQYF. The full variable domain, its missing parts supplied by reference TRBV28 and TRBJ2-3, is DVKVTQSSRYLVKRTGEKVFLECVQDMDHENMFWYRQDPGLGLRLIYFSYDVKMKEKGDIPEGYSVSREKKERFSLILESASTNQTSMYLCASSRATSGRGTQYFGPGTRLTVL.